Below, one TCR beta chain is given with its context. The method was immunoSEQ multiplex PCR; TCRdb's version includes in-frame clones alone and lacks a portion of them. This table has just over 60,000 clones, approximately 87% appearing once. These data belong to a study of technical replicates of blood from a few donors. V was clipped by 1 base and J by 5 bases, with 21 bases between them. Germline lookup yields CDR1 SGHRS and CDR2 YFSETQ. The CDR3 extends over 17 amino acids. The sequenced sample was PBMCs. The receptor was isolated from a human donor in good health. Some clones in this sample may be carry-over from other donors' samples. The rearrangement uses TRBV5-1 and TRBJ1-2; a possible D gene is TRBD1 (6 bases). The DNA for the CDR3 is TGCGCCAGCAGCTTGTCTGCCAGGGGCTATTTTCGATATGGCTACACCTTC. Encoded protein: CASSLSARGYFRYGYTF.